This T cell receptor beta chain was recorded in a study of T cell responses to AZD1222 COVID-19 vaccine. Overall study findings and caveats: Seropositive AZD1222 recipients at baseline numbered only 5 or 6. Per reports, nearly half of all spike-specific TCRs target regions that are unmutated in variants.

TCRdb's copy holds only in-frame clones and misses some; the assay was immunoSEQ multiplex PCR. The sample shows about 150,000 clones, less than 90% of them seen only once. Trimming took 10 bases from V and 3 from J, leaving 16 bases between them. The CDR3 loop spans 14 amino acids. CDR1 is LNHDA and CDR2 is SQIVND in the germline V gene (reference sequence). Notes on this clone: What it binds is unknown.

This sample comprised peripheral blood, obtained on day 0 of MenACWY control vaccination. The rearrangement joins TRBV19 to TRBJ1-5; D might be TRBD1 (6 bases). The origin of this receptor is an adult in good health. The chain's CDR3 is CATGWGPANQPQHF. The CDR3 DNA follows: TGTGCCACCGGTTGGGGGCCCGCCAATCAGCCCCAGCATTTT. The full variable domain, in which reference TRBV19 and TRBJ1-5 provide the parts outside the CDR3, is DGGITQSPKYLFRKEGQNVTLSCEQNLNHDAMYWYRQDPGQGLRLIYYSQIVNDFQKGDIAEGYSVSREKKESFPLTVTSAQKNPTAFYLCATGWGPANQPQHFGDGTRLSIL.